This T cell receptor (beta chain) is from a study of cytomegalovirus exposure and HLA in healthy donors. Study results and limitations: Later, an analysis found that common viral pathogens appeared to be linked with several of the most significant clusters.

Amplification used 60 Vbeta primers and 13 Jbeta primers. Profiling relied on immunoSEQ multiplex PCR, and the TCRdb table lists in-frame clones only, not all of them. The sample records 160,000 or so clones, over 60% being singletons. Details on this clone: The antigen is unknown.

The length of the CDR3 is 15 residues. The germline gives CDR1 SEHNR, CDR2 FQNEAQ (reference sequence). V shed 5 bases and J shed 6 bases, with 19 bases lying between them. Sequencing input: PBMCs. V usage is TRBV7-9 and J usage is TRBJ1-2; D ambiguous. The origin of this receptor is a woman under 40 in good health and CMV-seronegative. CDR3 DNA: TGTGCCAGCAGCCCCCCCGATCCGGGCGGGCATGGCTACACCTTC. Its translation is CASSPPDPGGHGYTF.